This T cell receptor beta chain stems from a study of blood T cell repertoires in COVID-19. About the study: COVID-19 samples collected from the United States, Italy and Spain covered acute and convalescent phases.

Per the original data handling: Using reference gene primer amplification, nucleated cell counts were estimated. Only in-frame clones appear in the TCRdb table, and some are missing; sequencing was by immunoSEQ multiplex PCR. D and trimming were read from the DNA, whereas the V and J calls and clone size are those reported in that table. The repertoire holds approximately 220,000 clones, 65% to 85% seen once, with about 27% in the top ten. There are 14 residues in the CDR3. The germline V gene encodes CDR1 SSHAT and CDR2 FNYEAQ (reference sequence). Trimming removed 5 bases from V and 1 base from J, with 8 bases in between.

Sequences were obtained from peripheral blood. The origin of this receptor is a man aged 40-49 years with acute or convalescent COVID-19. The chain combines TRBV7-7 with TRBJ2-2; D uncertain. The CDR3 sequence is CASSATGNTGELFF. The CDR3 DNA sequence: TGTGCCAGCAGCGCGACTGGGAACACCGGGGAGCTGTTTTTT.